These 8 T cell receptor beta chains share one sample of origin, sequenced in a study of blood T cell repertoires in COVID-19. Data came from immunoSEQ multiplex PCR; TCRdb stores just in-frame clones and leaves some out. Found here are under 300,000 clones, 89% of them singletons; the top ten hold 0.94%. What was sequenced was peripheral blood. These TCRs come from a woman aged 40 to 50 who had recovered from COVID-19.

The rearrangement joins TRBV28 to TRBJ2-1; the D gene is possibly TRBD2 (6 bases). Germline values: CDR1 MDHEN, CDR2 SYDVKM. Trimming stripped 4 bases from V and 7 bases from J, with 11 bases between. The CDR3 is made up of 13 amino acids. The CDR3 nucleotides are TGTGCCAGCAGTTCCGGGACTCAGAATGAGCAGTTCTTC. It translates to CASSSGTQNEQFF. Using reference TRBV28 and TRBJ2-1 for the parts outside the CDR3, the full variable domain is DVKVTQSSRYLVKRTGEKVFLECVQDMDHENMFWYRQDPGLGLRLIYFSYDVKMKEKGDIPEGYSVSREKKERFSLILESASTNQTSMYLCASSSGTQNEQFFGPGTRLTVL.

The chain carries TRBV5-1 and TRBJ2-3; perhaps TRBD2 as D (6 bases). The CDR3 sequence is 13 residues long. The germline gives CDR1 SGHRS, CDR2 YFSETQ. V lost 4 bases, J lost 2 bases, and 8 bases lay in between. CDR3 region: CASSRTNTDTQYF. CDR3 sequence (DNA): TGCGCCAGCAGCCGGACTAACACAGATACGCAGTATTTT.

This chain links TRBV27 with TRBJ2-4; D gene uncertain. Germline values: CDR1 MNHEY, CDR2 SMNVEV (reference sequence). Trimming stripped 1 base from V and 9 bases from J, with 16 bases between. The CDR3 is 15 amino acids. CDR3 DNA: TGTGCCAGCAGTTTATTGGGCGTGGGTGTGGGCATTCAGTACTTC. Translation gives CASSLLGVGVGIQYF.

The chain combines TRBV2 with TRBJ2-7; TRBD2 matches at 14 bases. Germline trimming cut 8 bases from V and 4 bases from J; bases unmatched to any gene: 10. CDR3 length: 16 residues. From germline, CDR1 is SNHLY and CDR2 FYNNEI. The CDR3 DNA sequence: TGTGCCAGCCATATACTTCGGACTAGCGGGAGGTACGAGCAGTACTTC. Its translation is CASHILRTSGRYEQYF.

V gene TRBV3-1 (or the pseudogene TRBV3-2) combines with J gene TRBJ1-6, with D possibly TRBD1 on 5 matching bases. Germline lookup yields CDR1 LGHDT and CDR2 YNNKEL (reference sequence). CDR3 size: 14 residues. V was shortened by 4 bases and J by 8 bases, with 12 bases between the two germline ends. Here the CDR3 reads CASSPMGGDSPLHF. As DNA, the CDR3 is TGTGCCAGCAGCCCCATGGGGGGTGATTCACCCCTCCACTTT.

This chain joins TRBV19 and TRBJ1-5; maybe TRBD1 (6 bases). This CDR3 spans 15 amino acids. The V end was cut by 3 bases, the J end by 7 bases, with 16 bases between. Looked up from germline, CDR1 is LNHDA and CDR2 is SQIVND (reference sequence). DNA for the CDR3: TGTGCCAGTAGTATGACATCAGTGGGGGCACAGCCCCAGCATTTT. Translation: CASSMTSVGAQPQHF.

The chain employs TRBV24-1 and TRBJ1-2, with a tentative D call TRBD1 (5 bases). V gave up 4 bases and J gave up 5 bases, with 16 bases separating them. This CDR3 is built from 15 residues. Per the germline V gene, CDR1 is KGHDR and CDR2 is SFDVKD. In nucleotides, the CDR3 is TGTGCCACCAGTGACACAGACAGACCGACTTATGGCTACACCTTC. It encodes CATSDTDRPTYGYTF.

This clone was seen a handful of times. The rearrangement joins TRBV30 to TRBJ2-2, with D perhaps TRBD2 (7 bases). Germline-derived CDR1 and CDR2 are GTSNPN and SVGIG (reference sequence). This CDR3 has 16 amino acids. This CDR3 is CALTNRGALGTGELFF. In nucleotides, the CDR3 is TGTGCTCTAACAAATCGGGGGGCGCTGGGCACCGGGGAGCTGTTTTTT.